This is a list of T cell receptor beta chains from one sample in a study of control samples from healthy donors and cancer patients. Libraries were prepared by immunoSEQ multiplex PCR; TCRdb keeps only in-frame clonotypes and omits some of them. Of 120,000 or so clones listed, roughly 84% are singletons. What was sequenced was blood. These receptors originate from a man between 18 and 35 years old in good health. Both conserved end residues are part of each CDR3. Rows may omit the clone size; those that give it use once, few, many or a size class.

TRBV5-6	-	CASSLIIYEQYF
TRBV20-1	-	CSAQLQEQYF
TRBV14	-	CASSQGSGFLRNGYTF
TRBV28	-	CASSPPGTSGRLGQFF
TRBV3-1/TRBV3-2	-	CASSPSGSADTQYF
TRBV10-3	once	CAISERAGENHEQYF
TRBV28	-	CASRNAATYEQYF
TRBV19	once	CASSSSHGPSGNTIYF
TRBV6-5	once	CASSSKYRSLNTEAFF
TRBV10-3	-	CAISDPGLAALGEETQYF
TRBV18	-	CASSLAPGQANYGYTF
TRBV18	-	CASSQAYSNQPQHF
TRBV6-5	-	CASSGNQPQHF
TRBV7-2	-	CASSLVPGRDQYF
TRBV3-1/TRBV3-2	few	CASSQAVGGKRTEAFF
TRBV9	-	CASSVDPSPGELFF
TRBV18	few	CASSPDSSGEAQYF
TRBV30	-	CAWGDRVTEAFF
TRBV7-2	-	CASSPQARKRNTIYF